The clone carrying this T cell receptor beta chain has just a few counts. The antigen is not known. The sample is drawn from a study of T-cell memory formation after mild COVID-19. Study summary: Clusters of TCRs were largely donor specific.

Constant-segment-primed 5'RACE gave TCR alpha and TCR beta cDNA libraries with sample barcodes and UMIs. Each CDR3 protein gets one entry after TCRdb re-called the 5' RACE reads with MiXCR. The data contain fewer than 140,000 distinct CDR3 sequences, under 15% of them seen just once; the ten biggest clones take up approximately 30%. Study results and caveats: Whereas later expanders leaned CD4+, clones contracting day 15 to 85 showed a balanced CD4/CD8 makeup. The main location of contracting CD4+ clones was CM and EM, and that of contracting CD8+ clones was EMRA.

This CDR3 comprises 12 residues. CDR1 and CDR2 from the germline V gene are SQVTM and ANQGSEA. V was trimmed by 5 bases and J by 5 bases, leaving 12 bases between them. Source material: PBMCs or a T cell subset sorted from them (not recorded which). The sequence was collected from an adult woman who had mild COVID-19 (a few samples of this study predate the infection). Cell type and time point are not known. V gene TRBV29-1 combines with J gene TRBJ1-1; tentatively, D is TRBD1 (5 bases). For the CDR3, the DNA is TGCAGCGTTCGAGGGGAGGCGACTGAAGCTTTCTTT. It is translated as CSVRGEATEAFF. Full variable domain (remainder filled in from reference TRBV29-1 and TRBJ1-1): SAVISQKPSRDICQRGTSLTIQCQVDSQVTMMFWYRQQPGQSLTLIATANQGSEATYESGFVIDKFPISRPNLTFSTLTVSNMSPEDSSIYLCSVRGEATEAFFGQGTRLTVV.